The rows below give T cell receptor beta chains drawn from one sample of a study of cytomegalovirus exposure and HLA in healthy donors. The repertoire was sequenced with immunoSEQ multiplex PCR; TCRdb's copy has only in-frame clones and lacks some. Its table records 150,000 to 200,000 clones. The sequenced sample consisted of PBMCs. The receptors derive from a woman between 18 and 29 years old in good health and CMV-seropositive. Both conserved end residues are part of each CDR3. A D gene is named only where the DNA matches it firmly.

>NA|13|TRBJ1-3|TRBV7-3
TGTGCCAGCAGCTTAGCGGGGGGAAACACCATATATTTT
CASSLAGGNTIYF
>NA|13|TRBJ2-2|TRBV30
TGTGCCTGGAGTGTATCTTCCCCCGGGGAGCTGTTTTTT
CAWSVSSPGELFF
>TRBD1|16|TRBJ1-4|TRBV18
TGTGCCAGCTCACCGGGACAGCTAGCAACTAATGAAAAACTGTTTTTT
CASSPGQLATNEKLFF
>TRBD1|14|TRBJ1-3|TRBV6-1
TGTGCCAGCGTGTTCACAGGGGCTGGAAACACCATATATTTT
CASVFTGAGNTIYF
>TRBD2|15|TRBJ2-1|TRBV9
TGTGCCAGCAGCGTAGCGGGCGGGGGTGCCTATGAGCAGTTCTTC
CASSVAGGGAYEQFF
>NA|13|TRBJ1-2|TRBV10-3
TGTGCCATCAGCCTCGGGACTCACCTTGGCTACACCTTC
CAISLGTHLGYTF
>TRBD2|15|TRBJ2-3|TRBV2
TGTGCCAGCAGGAGTCGTAGCGGGGGAGGGGATACGCAGTATTTT
CASRSRSGGGDTQYF
>NA|14|TRBJ1-2|TRBV25-1
TGTGCCAGCAGTGAACAATCGACAGGTACGGGCTACACCTTC
CASSEQSTGTGYTF
>TRBD1|13|TRBJ2-5|TRBV19
TGTGCCACCCAAGACAGGGACCAAGAGACCCAGTACTTC
CATQDRDQETQYF
>NA|13|TRBJ1-5|TRBV27
TGTGCCAGCAGTGGCGGGAACGTAGGACCCCAGCATTTT
CASSGGNVGPQHF
>NA|13|TRBJ2-2|TRBV7-9
TGTGCCAGCAGCTTCTCTAACACCGGGGAGCTGTTTTTT
CASSFSNTGELFF
>TRBD1|17|TRBJ2-7|TRBV27
TGTGCCAGCAGTTTACTCGGGACAGGCCGTGATCGCTACGAGCAGTACTTC
CASSLLGTGRDRYEQYF
>NA|16|TRBJ1-1|TRBV4-1
TGCGCCAGCAGCCAAGATCCAGGGCGGGGAGTCACTGAAGCTTTCTTT
CASSQDPGRGVTEAFF
>NA|13|TRBJ2-3|TRBV5-6
TGTGCCAGCAGCCCTGGGACAACCGATACGCAGTATTTT
CASSPGTTDTQYF
>NA|13|TRBJ2-3|TRBV5-1
TGCGCCAGCAGCTTGGTGGGGGCGGATACGCAGTATTTT
CASSLVGADTQYF
>NA|15|TRBJ1-6|TRBV5-1
TGCGCCAGCAGCTTGGAGGGGGGGCCCTACGCACCCCTCCACTTT
CASSLEGGPYAPLHF
>NA|14|TRBJ1-2|TRBV4-2
TGTGCCAGCGCTGCCGGGCAGGGAAACTATGGCTACACCTTC
CASAAGQGNYGYTF
>NA|13|TRBJ1-2|TRBV6-5
TGTGCCAGCCAGGAAACTCGTAACTATGGCTACACCTTC
CASQETRNYGYTF
>NA|11|TRBJ2-7|TRBV20-1
TGCAGTGCTACCAAAACCTACGAGCAGTACTTC
CSATKTYEQYF
>NA|14|TRBJ1-2|TRBV19
TGTGCCAGTAGCCCGCGACAGTGGAACTATGGCTACACCTTC
CASSPRQWNYGYTF
>NA|14|TRBJ1-1|TRBV19
TGTGCCAGTAGTATAGGCCGGGGGGGCACTGAAGCTTTCTTT
CASSIGRGGTEAFF
>TRBD1|15|TRBJ1-1|TRBV7-6
TGTGCCAGCAGCTTCAGGACAGGGGAAGGAACTGAAGCTTTCTTT
CASSFRTGEGTEAFF